This T cell receptor beta chain was profiled in a study of blood T cell repertoires in COVID-19. The overall study: Collection of acute and convalescent COVID-19 samples took place in the United States, Italy and Spain.

All enrollees were roughly 18 to 95 years old and from under 25 US areas. Participants' own reports of clinical history determined their cohort assignment. The data were produced by immunoSEQ multiplex PCR, yet TCRdb's version contains in-frame clones alone and is incomplete. The table includes 150,000 to 200,000 clones, around 76% detected once. CDR1 is SGHNT and CDR2 is YYREEE in the germline V gene (reference sequence). This CDR3 comprises 15 residues. Germline trimming cut 0 bases from V and 13 bases from J; bases unmatched to any gene: 7. V is TRBV5-4 and J is TRBJ2-5, with TRBD2 identical over 15 bases. This receptor was taken from a woman aged 45-65 years with acute COVID-19. Sequencing was carried out using PBMCs or T cells enriched from blood (not recorded which). For the CDR3, the DNA is TGTGCCAGCAGCTTGGACAGGACTAGCGGGGGGGCCCCGTACTTC. Protein sequence: CASSLDRTSGGAPYF.